Sequencing of this TCR beta chain was carried out in a study of cytomegalovirus exposure and HLA in healthy donors (dated by TCRdb to the late 2010s). Broadly, across the study: According to a later analysis, the roughly 130 validation repertoires were produced on the same platform as the 700 or so repertoires of the first cohort. The study was designed to test whether signatures of past pathogen exposure could be identified by cataloging public T cell receptors. The study combined high-throughput TCR immunosequencing, statistical association of individual TCRs with disease status, and machine learning to predict cytomegalovirus infection status. Besides the first cohort of 666 subjects, a separate validation cohort made up of about 120 different subjects was used.

This clone was observed a few times. Which antigen it targets is not known. Base qualities are not at hand, and no much larger clone is one base apart. General study outcomes and caveats: The authors suggested that the approach could potentially be extended to other disease states and immunological phenotypes. Of the cluster scores, about 94% were above 0 in a later analysis, which found that TCRs clustered in the first cohort also tended to co-occur in the 120 or so validation repertoires. In the study, around 150 TCR beta chains were listed as associated with cytomegalovirus. In vitro tests confirmed that a few of the cytomegalovirus-associated TCR beta chains recognize cytomegalovirus antigens. In both the original and validation cohorts, the classifier was reported to diagnose cytomegalovirus status with high specificity and sensitivity. Most TCR sequences were seen in very few donors, while some public TCRs were found in many individuals. All 120 or so repertoires were used to score co-occurrence in the validation cohort in a later analysis, because that analysis had no HLA typing for the cohort.

Separate from the approximately 690-subject first cohort, the validation cohort of about 110 subjects was the group to which the donors belonged. CDR1 and CDR2, looked up from the germline V gene (reference sequence), are LNHDA and SQIVND. Relative to germline, V is missing 4 bases and J is missing 6 bases, with 8 bases of the junction outside any gene match. From its cysteine to its phenylalanine, the CDR3 spans 16 amino acids. Just CDR3 DNA is preserved here, 48 bases in frame from base 1. The receptor library was made with the immunoSEQ multiplex PCR assay. The original methods were these. A statistical classification framework was built to diagnose cytomegalovirus status from the catalog of TCR beta chain sequences. TCRdb took this table from immuneACCESS and kept in-frame rearrangements with V and J called. Such tables lack part of the clones; where checked against another copy, unresolved V genes explain under half of the gap, and the rest is unexplained. From that table come the V and J calls and clone size; the DNA was used to work out D and trimming. The sample includes 150,000 to 200,000 clones, with 85% observed a single time. The ten largest clones capture 16% of the sample.

The specimen sequenced was PBMCs. The source is a man between 18 and 35 years old in good health and CMV-seropositive. The chain is made from TRBV19 and TRBJ1-6; 8 bases in the junction line up with TRBD1. The CDR3 loop reads CASSREDRATNSPLHF. The nucleotide sequence reads TGTGCCAGTAGTAGGGAGGACAGGGCGACTAATTCACCCCTCCACTTT.